These 29 T cell receptor beta chains came from one sample sequenced in a study of cytomegalovirus exposure and HLA in healthy donors. Primers: 60 Vbeta forward and 13 Jbeta reverse. Assay: immunoSEQ multiplex PCR; the TCRdb copy retains only in-frame clones and omits some. This sample's table reports roughly 36,000 clones. Specimen: PBMCs. These receptors came from a woman in her thirties in good health and CMV-seropositive.

The J gene is TRBJ1-2, the V gene TRBV7-6; possibly TRBD1 for D (6 bases). CDR1 is SGHVS and CDR2 is FNYEAQ in the germline V gene. This CDR3 is built from 13 residues. The V end lost 6 bases, the J end lost 2 bases, and 10 bases lay between the germline ends. This CDR3 reads CASSSGQNYGYTF. In nucleotides, the CDR3 is TGTGCCAGCAGTTCCGGACAGAACTATGGCTACACCTTC.

V usage is TRBV5-6 and J usage is TRBJ1-5; 10 nucleotides line up with TRBD1. V trimming: 5 bases; J trimming: 5 bases; junction bases outside the gene matches: 4. Germline CDR1 and CDR2: SGHDT and YYEEEE. The length of the CDR3 is 14 residues. DNA for the CDR3: TGTGCCAGCAGTTATGGGACAGGGGATCAGCCCCAGCATTTT. This encodes CASSYGTGDQPQHF.

The chain joins TRBV7-2 to TRBJ2-1, with D tentatively TRBD1 (6 bases). Germline values: CDR1 SGHTA, CDR2 FQGNSA. This CDR3 is built from 13 residues. The V end lost 1 base, the J end lost 7 bases, and 8 bases lay between the germline ends. The chain's CDR3 is CASSLGQGNEQFF. CDR3 bases: TGTGCCAGCAGCTTAGGGCAGGGGAATGAGCAGTTCTTC.

The V call is TRBV5-1, the J call TRBJ1-2, with 10 bases fitting TRBD1. The CDR3 runs to 14 residues. CDR1 SGHRS and CDR2 YFSETQ come from the germline V gene. With 3 bases clipped from V and 5 bases from J, the junction kept 4 bases outside the gene matches. The CDR3 DNA sequence: TGCGCCAGCAGCTGGGGGGACAGGGGATATGGCTACACCTTC. It translates to CASSWGDRGYGYTF. Based on the CDR3 plus reference TRBV5-1 and TRBJ1-2, the full variable domain is KAGVTQTPRYLIKTRGQQVTLSCSPISGHRSVSWYQQTPGQGLQFLFEYFSETQRNKGNFPGRFSGRQFSNSRSEMNVSTLELGDSALYLCASSWGDRGYGYTFGSGTRLTVV.

Concerning this clone itself: The sample has other DNA sequences that encode this CDR3 too. This chain joins TRBV10-2 and TRBJ2-1; TRBD2 might be the D (6 bases). The CDR3 sequence is 13 residues long. CDR1 and CDR2 from the germline V gene are WSHSY and SAAADI. The V end lost 5 bases, the J end lost 6 bases, and 11 bases lay between the germline ends. The chain's CDR3 is CASSPGLINEQFF. The CDR3 DNA is TGCGCCAGCAGTCCTGGACTAATCAATGAGCAGTTCTTC.

V usage is TRBV10-1 and J usage is TRBJ2-1; 8 positions agree with TRBD2. The germline CDR1 and CDR2 sequences are WNHNN and SYGVQD (reference sequence). Trimming took 0 bases from V and 10 from J; bases not matched to a gene: 2. The CDR3 consists of 13 residues. CDR3 region: CASSESASGEQFF. CDR3 coding DNA: TGCGCCAGCAGTGAGTCGGCTAGCGGGGAGCAGTTCTTC.

The chain employs TRBV6-5 and TRBJ2-1; tentative D call: TRBD1 (6 bases). Trimming stripped 4 bases from V and 5 bases from J, with 18 bases between. Germline CDR1 MNHEY, CDR2 SVGAGI. This CDR3 comprises 16 residues. CDR3 region: CASSSVGGFRDNEQFF. DNA for the CDR3: TGTGCCAGCAGTTCCGTTGGGGGCTTTCGAGACAATGAGCAGTTCTTC.

J is TRBJ1-5 and V is TRBV6-6; unclear D gene. V was trimmed by 4 bases and J by 4 bases, leaving 14 bases between them. This CDR3 contains 15 residues. CDR1 is MNHNY and CDR2 is SVGAGI in the germline V gene (reference sequence). CDR3: CASSLDGIGNQPQHF. The DNA of the CDR3 is TGTGCCAGCAGTTTAGACGGGATAGGGAATCAGCCCCAGCATTTT.

This sequence joins TRBV7-9 and TRBJ2-1; 14 bases fit TRBD2. Losses at the gene ends were 9 bases for V and 13 bases for J; bases not matched to a gene: 11. The V gene's germline CDR1 is SEHNR and CDR2 FQNEAQ (reference sequence). The CDR3 covers 14 residues. This CDR3 is CASDRLAGGLGQFF. CDR3 bases: TGTGCCAGTGACCGACTAGCGGGGGGGTTGGGACAGTTCTTC.

V and J are TRBV5-6 and TRBJ1-1; maybe TRBD1 (6 bases). V lost 0 bases and J lost 0, with 15 bases in between. The CDR3 is 17 residues long. Germline V lookup: CDR1 SGHDT, CDR2 YYEEEE. DNA of the CDR3: TGTGCCAGCAGCTTGGCCGCCAGGGGCCTCATGAACACTGAAGCTTTCTTT. As protein: CASSLAARGLMNTEAFF.

This rearrangement joins TRBV7-2 to TRBJ1-2, with TRBD1 identical over 8 bases. The CDR3 runs to 14 residues. Germline lookup yields CDR1 SGHTA and CDR2 FQGNSA. Trimming removed 5 bases from V and 7 bases from J; junction bases left unmatched: 9. As DNA, the CDR3 is TGTGCCAGCAGCCCCGGACAGGGCGGTCGTGGCTACACCTTC. Protein: CASSPGQGGRGYTF.

The V call is TRBV5-1, the J call TRBJ2-3; TRBD2 might be the D (7 bases). Trimming shortened V by 9 bases and J by 1 base, and 15 bases separated the two germline ends. The V gene's germline CDR1 is SGHRS and CDR2 YFSETQ. The CDR3 runs to 14 residues. The CDR3 spells CATTEGGGTDTQYF. CDR3 sequence (DNA): TGCGCCACTACCGAGGGGGGGGGCACAGATACGCAGTATTTT.

V is TRBV7-6 and J is TRBJ1-1; D perhaps matches TRBD1 (5 bases). V was pared by 5 bases and J by 1 base, with 8 bases between. The CDR3 contains 13 residues. Germline loops: CDR1 SGHVS, CDR2 FNYEAQ. Here the CDR3 DNA reads TGTGCCAGCAGCCTCGGACAGAACACTGAAGCTTTCTTT. Protein: CASSLGQNTEAFF.

The CDR3 region is CASSPRQGNGYTF. For the CDR3, the DNA is TGTGCCAGCAGCCCCAGACAGGGAAATGGCTACACCTTC. The rearrangement links TRBV2 to TRBJ1-2; 7 nucleotides agree with TRBD1. Germline CDR1 reads SNHLY; CDR2 reads FYNNEI. V shed 6 bases, J shed 6 bases, and the junction held 7 bases outside the gene matches. The CDR3 runs to 13 residues. Based on the CDR3 plus reference TRBV2 and TRBJ1-2, the full variable domain is EPEVTQTPSHQVTQMGQEVILRCVPISNHLYFYWYRQILGQKVEFLVSFYNNEISEKSEIFDDQFSVERPDGSNFTLKIRSTKLEDSAMYFCASSPRQGNGYTFGSGTRLTVV.

DNA for the CDR3: TGTGCCAGCAGTCCACTAATAGACTCCGGGACAGTTGGCTACGAGCAGTACTTC. It specifies CASSPLIDSGTVGYEQYF. This rearrangement joins TRBV27 to TRBJ2-7; 7 nucleotides agree with TRBD1. The CDR3 consists of 18 residues. V lost 5 bases and J lost 3; bases outside the gene matches: 19. The germline V gene has CDR1 MNHEY and CDR2 SMNVEV (reference sequence).

V usage is TRBV5-1 and J usage is TRBJ1-3, with 9 bases fitting TRBD1. This CDR3 is 18 amino acids long. CDR1 and CDR2 (germline): SGHRS, YFSETQ. V was clipped by 5 bases and J by 0 bases; unmatched bases: 12. Here the CDR3 reads CASRAGGQGITSGNTIYF. DNA for the CDR3: TGCGCCAGCAGGGCCGGCGGACAGGGGATAACCTCTGGAAACACCATATATTTT.

This sequence joins TRBV6-4 and TRBJ2-1; TRBD2 aligns across 8 bases. Germline CDR1 MRHNA, CDR2 SNTAGT. The CDR3 is 11 residues long. V shed 6 bases and J 13 bases; nucleotides not matched to a gene: 5. The CDR3 coding sequence is TGTGCCAGCAGCGCCGGGACTAGACAGTTCTTC. Protein: CASSAGTRQFF.

V gene TRBV5-1 combines with J gene TRBJ2-7; tentatively, D is TRBD1 (5 bases). Germline lookup yields CDR1 SGHRS and CDR2 YFSETQ. The V end was cut by 0 bases, the J end by 4 bases, with 11 bases between. This CDR3 contains 14 residues. CDR3 residues: CASSLEGLQYEQYF. As DNA, the CDR3 is TGCGCCAGCAGCTTGGAGGGGCTCCAATACGAGCAGTACTTC.

This chain uses TRBV5-6 with TRBJ1-2, with a weak D call TRBD1 (6 bases). V shed 4 bases and J shed 5 bases, with 18 bases lying between them. This CDR3 has 15 residues. Looked up from germline, CDR1 is SGHDT and CDR2 is YYEEEE. The DNA for the CDR3 is TGTGCCAGCAGCCAGGGACCTCCGAGGGGGTATGGCTACACCTTC. Amino acid sequence: CASSQGPPRGYGYTF.

The chain couples TRBV28 to TRBJ1-6; no firm D call. The CDR3 runs to 14 residues. Germline assignment: CDR1 MDHEN and CDR2 SYDVKM. V shed 6 bases and J shed 5 bases, with 11 bases lying between them. Here the CDR3 DNA reads TGTGCCAGCAGCCCCATGGTAGATAATTCACCCCTCCACTTT. Protein: CASSPMVDNSPLHF.

The chain recombines TRBV5-6 with TRBJ2-1; D is ambiguous. CDR1 is SGHDT, CDR2 YYEEEE, per germline. This CDR3 contains 12 residues. V lost 6 bases and J lost 3, with 7 bases in between. In DNA form, the CDR3 reads TGTGCCAGCATGCAACTCTACAATGAGCAGTTCTTC. It translates to CASMQLYNEQFF. Supplemented by reference TRBV5-6 and TRBJ2-1, the full variable domain reads DAGVTQSPTHLIKTRGQQVTLRCSPKSGHDTVSWYQQALGQGPQFIFQYYEEEERQRGNFPDRFSGHQFPNYSSELNVNALLLGDSALYLCASMQLYNEQFFGPGTRLTVL.

The chain joins TRBV11-3 to TRBJ1-2, with D hard to call. The CDR3 covers 15 residues. V was shortened by 5 bases and J by 4 bases, with 17 bases between the two germline ends. Germline-derived CDR1 and CDR2 are SGHNT and YENEEA. CDR3 residues: CASSGSGGSGYGYTF. The CDR3, as DNA: TGTGCCAGCAGCGGTTCGGGAGGAAGCGGCTATGGCTACACCTTC.

The gene calls are TRBV7-2 and TRBJ2-7, with 9 positions matching TRBD1. The junction had 4 bases not matched to a gene; V was cut back by 3 bases and J by 1 base. CDR3 size: 15 residues. Germline V gene data show CDR1 as SGHTA and CDR2 as FQGNSA. The CDR3, as DNA: TGTGCCAGCAGCTTCTCCGGGACAGGGTCCTACGAGCAGTACTTC. Amino acids: CASSFSGTGSYEQYF.

V and J are TRBV4-1 and TRBJ2-1, with 10 bases lining up with TRBD2. The CDR3 extends over 16 amino acids. V trimming: 4 bases; J trimming: 1 base; junction bases outside the gene matches: 4. CDR1 is MGHRA, CDR2 YSYEKL, per germline. CDR3 sequence: CASSPSGGESYNEQFF. The CDR3, as DNA: TGCGCCAGCAGCCCTAGCGGGGGAGAATCCTACAATGAGCAGTTCTTC.

The chain uses TRBV11-2 and TRBJ2-2; TRBD1 might be the D (6 bases). Trimming left V 6 bases short and J 3 bases short, with 14 bases between. The CDR3 is made up of 15 amino acids. Germline V lookup: CDR1 SGHAT, CDR2 FQNNGV. Here the CDR3 reads CASRLGTTYTGELFF. CDR3 nucleotide sequence: TGTGCCAGCAGACTCGGGACAACTTACACCGGGGAGCTGTTTTTT. The full variable domain, its missing parts supplied by reference TRBV11-2 and TRBJ2-2, is EAGVAQSPRYKIIEKRQSVAFWCNPISGHATLYWYQQILGQGPKLLIQFQNNGVVDDSQLPKDRFSAERLKGVDSTLKIQPAKLEDSAVYLCASRLGTTYTGELFFGEGSRLTVL.

V is TRBV7-9 and J is TRBJ1-1; no definite D call. CDR3 length: 13 residues. CDR1 is SEHNR, CDR2 FQNEAQ, per germline (reference sequence). Trimming removed 7 bases from V and 8 bases from J, with 17 bases in between. This CDR3 is CASTPPTTIEAFF. The CDR3 nucleotides read TGTGCCAGCACACCTCCGACGACAATAGAAGCTTTCTTT.

This chain links TRBV6-6 with TRBJ1-5, with D unclear. The CDR3 extends over 13 amino acids. V lost 2 bases and J 5 bases, leaving 7 bases between the germline ends. From germline, CDR1 is MNHNY and CDR2 SVGAGI (reference sequence). CDR3 amino acids: CASSYQSHQPQHF. For the CDR3, the DNA is TGTGCCAGCAGTTACCAGTCCCATCAGCCCCAGCATTTT.

The gene calls are TRBV7-8 and TRBJ2-7; 9 bases match TRBD1. The CDR3 extends over 16 amino acids. J was trimmed by 9 bases and V by 5 bases; bases with no gene match: 17. Germline CDR1 reads SGHVS; CDR2 reads FQNEAQ. The CDR3 reads CASSPHLDRGVPGQYF. The CDR3 DNA is TGTGCCAGCAGCCCGCATTTGGACAGGGGAGTCCCAGGGCAGTACTTC. The full variable domain, rest sourced from reference TRBV7-8 and TRBJ2-7, is GAGVSQSPRYKVAKRGQDVALRCDPISGHVSLFWYQQALGQGPEFLTYFQNEAQLDKSGLPSDRFFAERPEGSVSTLKIQRTQQEDSAVYLCASSPHLDRGVPGQYFGPGTRLTVT.

The gene calls are TRBV10-3 and TRBJ2-6, with 11 bases that match TRBD2. Germline V lookup: CDR1 ENHRY, CDR2 SYGVKD. V shed 10 bases, J shed 0 bases, and the junction held 8 bases outside the gene matches. The CDR3 totals 17 residues. This CDR3 reads CATNRLAGNSGANVLTF. The DNA of the CDR3 is TGTGCCACCAACCGACTAGCGGGGAACTCTGGGGCCAACGTCCTGACTTTC.